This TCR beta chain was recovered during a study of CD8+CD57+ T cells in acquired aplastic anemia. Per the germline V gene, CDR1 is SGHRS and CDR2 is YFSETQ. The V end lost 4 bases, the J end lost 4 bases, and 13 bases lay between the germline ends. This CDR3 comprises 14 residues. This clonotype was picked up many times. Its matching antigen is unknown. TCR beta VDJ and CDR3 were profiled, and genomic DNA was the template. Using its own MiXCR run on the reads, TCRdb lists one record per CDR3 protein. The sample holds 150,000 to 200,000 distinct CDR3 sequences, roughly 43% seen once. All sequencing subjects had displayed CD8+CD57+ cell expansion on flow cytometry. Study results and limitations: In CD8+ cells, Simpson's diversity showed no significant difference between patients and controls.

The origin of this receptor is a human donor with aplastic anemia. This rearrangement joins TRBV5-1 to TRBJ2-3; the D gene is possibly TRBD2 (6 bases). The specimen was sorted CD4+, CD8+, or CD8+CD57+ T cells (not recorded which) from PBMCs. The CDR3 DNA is TGCGCCAGCAGCCCCACACTAGCCGCAGATACGCAGTATTTT. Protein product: CASSPTLAADTQYF. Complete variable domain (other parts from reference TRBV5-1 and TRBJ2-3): KAGVTQTPRYLIKTRGQQVTLSCSPISGHRSVSWYQQTPGQGLQFLFEYFSETQRNKGNFPGRFSGRQFSNSRSEMNVSTLELGDSALYLCASSPTLAADTQYFGPGTRLTVL.